This entry lists 24 T cell receptor beta chains sequenced from one sample in a study of T cell responses to AZD1222 COVID-19 vaccine. Measured with immunoSEQ multiplex PCR; TCRdb has only the in-frame clones, and not every one. The sample has under 200,000 clones, roughly nine tenths seen once. The sample consisted of peripheral blood, taken 28 days after the second AZD1222 dose. The origin of the receptors is an adult who received the AZD1222 COVID-19 vaccine.

V usage is TRBV7-9 and J usage is TRBJ2-7; a possible D gene is TRBD1 (6 bases). The V gene lost 5 bases and the J gene lost 2 bases, with 10 bases spanning the gap. This CDR3 is 13 amino acids long. Germline CDR1 reads SEHNR; CDR2 reads FQNEAQ (reference sequence). CDR3 coding DNA: TGTGCCAGCAGCCGTAAGGGGGCCTACGAGCAGTACTTC. This gives the protein CASSRKGAYEQYF.

V is TRBV10-2 and J is TRBJ2-5, with 10 bases identical to TRBD2. The CDR3 totals 14 residues. Germline V lookup: CDR1 WSHSY, CDR2 SAAADI. The junction had 5 bases not matched to a gene; V was cut back by 8 bases and J by 2 bases. The CDR3 loop is CASGLAGVQETQYF. The CDR3 DNA follows: TGCGCCAGCGGGCTAGCGGGAGTACAAGAGACCCAGTACTTC.

This sequence joins TRBV2 and TRBJ1-2; D remains unclear. In germline, CDR1 is SNHLY, CDR2 FYNNEI. The CDR3 totals 13 residues. Trimming left V 7 bases short and J 2 bases short, with 11 bases between. The CDR3 spells CASNGETNYGYTF. DNA for the CDR3: TGTGCCAGCAACGGGGAGACGAACTATGGCTACACCTTC.

This clone was counted between two and nine times. This chain connects TRBV4-1 to TRBJ1-2, with 7 bases lining up with TRBD1. The CDR3 spans 15 residues. CDR1 is MGHRA, CDR2 YSYEKL, per germline. V trimming: 3 bases; J trimming: 8 bases; junction bases outside the gene matches: 12. CDR3 bases: TGCGCCAGCAGCCAGCCTCGGGACAGACCTCGAGGCTACACCTTC. Its translation: CASSQPRDRPRGYTF.

The V call is TRBV2, the J call TRBJ1-1; D might be TRBD1 (5 bases). The CDR3 is 12 amino acids. CDR1 is SNHLY, CDR2 FYNNEI, per germline. V lost 7 bases, J lost 5 bases, and 11 bases lay in between. The CDR3 region is CASTVAGTEAFF. DNA for the CDR3: TGTGCCAGCACCGTCGCAGGGACTGAAGCTTTCTTT. Using reference TRBV2 and TRBJ1-1 for the parts outside the CDR3, the full variable domain is EPEVTQTPSHQVTQMGQEVILRCVPISNHLYFYWYRQILGQKVEFLVSFYNNEISEKSEIFDDQFSVERPDGSNFTLKIRSTKLEDSAMYFCASTVAGTEAFFGQGTRLTVV.

This chain uses TRBV5-1 with TRBJ1-2; no clear D. The CDR3 has 13 amino acids. Germline V gene data show CDR1 as SGHRS and CDR2 as YFSETQ. V was shortened by 2 bases and J by 7 bases, with 12 bases between the two germline ends. The CDR3 bases are TGCGCCAGCAGCTTTGAAACATCGGGTGGCTACACCTTC. Translation gives CASSFETSGGYTF.

The chain combines TRBV11-3 with TRBJ2-1; the D gene could be TRBD1 or TRBD2 (5 bases each). The CDR3 has 13 residues. The V end was cut by 5 bases, the J end by 6 bases, with 11 bases between. Germline lookup yields CDR1 SGHNT and CDR2 YENEEA. The CDR3 region is CASSHGATNEQFF. CDR3 DNA sequence: TGTGCCAGCAGCCACGGGGCCACCAATGAGCAGTTCTTC.

V gene TRBV5-1 combines with J gene TRBJ2-7, with D possibly TRBD1 on 6 matching bases. Germline lookup yields CDR1 SGHRS and CDR2 YFSETQ. Trimming removed 3 bases at V and 0 bases at J, with 19 bases between. This CDR3 has 17 residues. This CDR3 reads CASSYGYTGTFSYEQYF. CDR3 bases: TGCGCCAGCAGCTACGGGTATACAGGGACCTTCTCCTACGAGCAGTACTTC.

This sequence joins TRBV7-2 and TRBJ1-2; D may be TRBD1 (5 bases). The CDR3 has 13 residues. CDR1 is SGHTA, CDR2 FQGNSA, per germline. The V gene lost 6 bases and the J gene lost 8 bases, with 16 bases spanning the gap. The CDR3 DNA follows: TGTGCCAGCAGTACAAGGGACGGACGCGGCTACACCTTC. As protein: CASSTRDGRGYTF.

The J gene is TRBJ2-6, the V gene TRBV18, with D perhaps TRBD1 (5 bases). Germline V lookup: CDR1 KGHSH, CDR2 LQKENI. This CDR3 has 16 amino acids. The V gene lost 5 bases and the J gene lost 4 bases, with 15 bases spanning the gap. CDR3 residues: CASSTQQAAGANVLTF. The DNA of the CDR3 is TGTGCCAGCTCAACGCAACAGGCAGCAGGGGCCAACGTCCTGACTTTC.

This clone was found once. V is TRBV6-5 and J is TRBJ1-2; D is perhaps TRBD1 (6 bases). The V gene's germline CDR1 is MNHEY and CDR2 SVGAGI. The CDR3 runs 14 residues. V was trimmed by 6 bases and J by 8 bases, leaving 19 bases between them. As DNA, the CDR3 is TGTGCCAGCAGCCGTGGCCCTTCGGGGGCGGGCTACACCTTC. Translated: CASSRGPSGAGYTF.

This clone was seen a handful of times. The V call is TRBV3-1 (or the pseudogene TRBV3-2), the J call TRBJ1-2; unclear D gene. This CDR3 has 16 amino acids. CDR1 and CDR2 (germline): LGHDT, YNNKEL (reference sequence). The V gene lost 1 base and the J gene lost 5 bases, with 17 bases spanning the gap. CDR3 protein: CASSQGRRASYYGYTF. CDR3 bases: TGTGCCAGCAGCCAAGGTCGGCGAGCCAGTTATTATGGCTACACCTTC.

The chain has TRBV18 and TRBJ1-2; perhaps TRBD1 as D (6 bases). Trimming removed 6 bases at V and 6 bases at J, with 14 bases between. This CDR3 has 13 residues. Germline loops: CDR1 KGHSH, CDR2 LQKENI. Written as DNA, the CDR3 is TGTGCCAGCTCCCCAGACAGGACCGATGGCTACACCTTC. This gives the protein CASSPDRTDGYTF.

The V gene is TRBV10-3, the J gene TRBJ2-3, with TRBD1 matching over 7 bases. The length of the CDR3 is 14 residues. Trimming took 4 bases from V and 6 from J; bases not matched to a gene: 7. Germline V gene sequence: CDR1 ENHRY, CDR2 SYGVKD. The CDR3 spells CAISVGRGLDTQYF. Here the CDR3 DNA reads TGTGCCATCAGTGTGGGCAGGGGGTTGGATACGCAGTATTTT.

This chain uses TRBV6-1 with TRBJ2-7, with 7 bases matching TRBD1. CDR1 and CDR2 from the germline V gene are MNHNS and SASEGT. The CDR3 consists of 15 residues. The junction had 5 bases not matched to a gene; V was cut back by 0 bases and J by 3 bases. DNA of the CDR3: TGTGCCAGCAGTGAAGCGACAGGGCGAAGCTACGAGCAGTACTTC. This encodes CASSEATGRSYEQYF.

The chain couples TRBV7-9 to TRBJ2-7; D call uncertain. The CDR3 length is 14 residues. Trimming cost V 1 base and J 5 bases, with 12 bases left between them. CDR1 and CDR2 from the germline V gene are SEHNR and FQNEAQ (reference sequence). CDR3 sequence: CASSLDALNDEQYF. The CDR3 DNA sequence: TGTGCCAGCAGCTTAGACGCCCTTAACGACGAGCAGTACTTC.

V is TRBV18 and J is TRBJ2-7; TRBD1 matches at 10 bases. CDR1 is KGHSH, CDR2 LQKENI, per germline. There are 17 residues in the CDR3. V shed 3 bases and J 2 bases; nucleotides not matched to a gene: 10. CDR3 region: CASSPRQGAALTYEQYF. The CDR3 nucleotides are TGTGCCAGCTCACCGAGACAGGGGGCAGCGTTGACCTACGAGCAGTACTTC.

The chain recombines TRBV27 with TRBJ2-7, with unresolved D. The CDR3 extends over 14 amino acids. With 0 bases removed from V and 4 bases from J, the gap between germline ends came to 10 bases. Looked up from germline, CDR1 is MNHEY and CDR2 is SMNVEV (reference sequence). The CDR3 DNA reads TGTGCCAGCAGTTTATCGGGCAGGATTTACGAGCAGTACTTC. Translation gives CASSLSGRIYEQYF.

The CDR3 is CASSQPLQGDSGNTIYF. CDR3 coding DNA: TGCGCCAGCAGCCAGCCATTACAGGGGGACTCTGGAAACACCATATATTTT. The chain links TRBV4-1 to TRBJ1-3, with TRBD1 identical over 8 bases. The CDR3 is made up of 17 amino acids. Germline lookup yields CDR1 MGHRA and CDR2 YSYEKL. Trimming at V came to 3 bases and at J to 0 bases, leaving 7 bases not matched to a gene.

The J gene is TRBJ1-5, the V gene TRBV2; D is perhaps TRBD1 (5 bases). The V gene lost 1 base and the J gene lost 5 bases, with 12 bases spanning the gap. The germline V gene has CDR1 SNHLY and CDR2 FYNNEI. This CDR3 spans 15 amino acids. CDR3: CASSEGGRVYQPQHF. Here the CDR3 DNA reads TGTGCCAGCAGTGAAGGTGGCAGGGTTTATCAGCCCCAGCATTTT.

This chain uses TRBV9 with TRBJ2-5; no clear D. The V gene's germline CDR1 is SGDLS and CDR2 YYNGEE. Deletions cut 0 bases from V and 8 bases from J, with 17 bases between. The CDR3 has 15 residues. The CDR3 is CASSVDGFNTETQYF. CDR3 nucleotide sequence: TGTGCCAGCAGCGTAGACGGCTTTAACACAGAAACCCAGTACTTC.

Only a few counts were recorded for this clone. This chain links TRBV19 with TRBJ2-3; D is undetermined. Germline V gene lookup returns CDR1 LNHDA and CDR2 SQIVND (reference sequence). Trimming pared 6 bases from V and 0 bases from J, leaving 10 bases between. The CDR3 totals 14 residues. The CDR3 loop reads CASRRAYSTDTQYF. Written as DNA, the CDR3 is TGTGCCAGTAGACGAGCCTATAGCACAGATACGCAGTATTTT.

The J gene is TRBJ1-2, the V gene TRBV6-5, with 9 positions matching TRBD1. There are 15 residues in the CDR3. Germline CDR1 reads MNHEY; CDR2 reads SVGAGI. Trimming took 2 bases from V and 4 from J; bases not matched to a gene: 5. DNA for the CDR3: TGTGCCAGCAGTTACACACAGGGGGCTCGCTATGGCTACACCTTC. Protein: CASSYTQGARYGYTF.

This clone was seen a few times. J is TRBJ1-3 and V is TRBV27; perhaps TRBD1 as D (5 bases). Germline CDR1 is MNHEY and CDR2 is SMNVEV (reference sequence). Deletions cut 6 bases from V and 0 bases from J, with 15 bases between. The CDR3 runs to 16 residues. CDR3 residues: CASSPNLGLSGNTIYF. Here the CDR3 DNA reads TGTGCCAGCAGCCCGAACCTGGGACTCTCTGGAAACACCATATATTTT.